The present T cell receptor (beta chain) was sequenced within a study of T cell repertoires in cytomegalovirus infection. In the study overall: An indication of both CMV infection and matching HLA type came from public TCR beta signatures.

TCRdb passed the reads through MiXCR, listing each CDR3 protein once. Counted here are about 300,000 distinct CDR3 sequences, 8% to 10% occurring once; the ten biggest clones make up more than 2.5%. V lost 5 bases, J lost 6 bases, and 14 bases lay in between. CDR3 size: 15 residues. CDR1 and CDR2 from the germline V gene are SNHLY and FYNNEI. Study results and caveats: The ex vivo response showed dominance by HLA-C-restricted CMV-specific TCR beta clonotypes. The cumulative frequency of public TCR beta families distinguished individuals who carried CMV together with the relevant HLA.

Regarding this clonotype: Its antigen is not identified.

This clonotype was sampled from a human donor in good health (CMV status not recorded). Some clones in this sample may be carry-over from other donors' samples. This chain joins TRBV2 and TRBJ1-6; tentatively, D is TRBD1 (5 bases). Input material: PBMCs. CDR3 protein: CASSPDSGGNSPLHF. CDR3 coding DNA: TGTGCCAGCAGTCCAGACTCGGGGGGTAATTCACCCCTCCACTTT.